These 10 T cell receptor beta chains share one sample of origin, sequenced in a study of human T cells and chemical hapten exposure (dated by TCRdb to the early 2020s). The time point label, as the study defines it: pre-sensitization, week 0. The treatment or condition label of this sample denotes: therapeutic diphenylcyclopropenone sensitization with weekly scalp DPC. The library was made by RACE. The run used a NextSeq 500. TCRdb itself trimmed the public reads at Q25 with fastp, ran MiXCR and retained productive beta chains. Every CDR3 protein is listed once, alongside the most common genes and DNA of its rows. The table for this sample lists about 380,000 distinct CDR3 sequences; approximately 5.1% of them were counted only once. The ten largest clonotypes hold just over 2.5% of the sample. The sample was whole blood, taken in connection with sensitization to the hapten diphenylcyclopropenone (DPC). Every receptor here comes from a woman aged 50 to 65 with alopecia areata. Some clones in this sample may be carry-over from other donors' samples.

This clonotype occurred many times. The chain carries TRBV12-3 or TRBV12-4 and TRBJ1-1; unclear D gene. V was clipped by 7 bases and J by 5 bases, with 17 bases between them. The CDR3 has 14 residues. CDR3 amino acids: CASNPTAGRTEAFF. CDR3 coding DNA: TGTGCCAGCAACCCAACCGCGGGTCGAACTGAAGCTTTCTTT.

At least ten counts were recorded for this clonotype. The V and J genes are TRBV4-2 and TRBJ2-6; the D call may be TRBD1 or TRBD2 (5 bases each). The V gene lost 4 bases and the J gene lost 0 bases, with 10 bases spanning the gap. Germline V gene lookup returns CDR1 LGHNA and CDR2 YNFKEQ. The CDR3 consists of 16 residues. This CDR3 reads CASSPGDGSGANVLTF. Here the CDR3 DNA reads TGTGCCAGCAGCCCCGGGGACGGCTCTGGGGCCAACGTCCTGACTTTC.

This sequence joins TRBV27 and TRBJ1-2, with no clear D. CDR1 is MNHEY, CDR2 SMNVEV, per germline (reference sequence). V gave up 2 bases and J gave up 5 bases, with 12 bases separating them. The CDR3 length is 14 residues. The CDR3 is CASSLGHNLYGYTF. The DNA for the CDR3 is TGTGCCAGCAGTTTAGGGCACAACCTGTATGGCTACACCTTC.

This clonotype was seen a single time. The CDR3 reads CASSQGQGALNQPQHF. In DNA, the CDR3 is TGCGCCAGCAGCCAAGGGCAGGGGGCCCTCAATCAGCCCCAGCATTTT. The chain carries TRBV4-1 and TRBJ1-5; 8 bases line up with TRBD1. The CDR3 sequence is 16 residues long. Looked up from germline, CDR1 is MGHRA and CDR2 is YSYEKL. V lost 1 base, J lost 3 bases, and 5 bases stayed unmatched.

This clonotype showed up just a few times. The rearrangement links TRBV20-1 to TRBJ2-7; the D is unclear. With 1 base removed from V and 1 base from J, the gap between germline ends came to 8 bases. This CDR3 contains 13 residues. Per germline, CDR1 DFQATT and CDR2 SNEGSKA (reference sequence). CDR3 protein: CSARVHRSYEQYF. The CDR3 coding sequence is TGCAGTGCTAGAGTCCACCGGTCCTACGAGCAGTACTTC.

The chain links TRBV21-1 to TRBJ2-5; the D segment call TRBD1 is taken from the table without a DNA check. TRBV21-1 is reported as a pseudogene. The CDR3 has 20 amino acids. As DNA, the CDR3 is TGTGCCAGCAAAAAAACGTTGGGCAGGGGAACCCCGTCCCCCCAAGAGACCAAGTACTTC. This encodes CASKKTLGRGTPSPQETKYF.

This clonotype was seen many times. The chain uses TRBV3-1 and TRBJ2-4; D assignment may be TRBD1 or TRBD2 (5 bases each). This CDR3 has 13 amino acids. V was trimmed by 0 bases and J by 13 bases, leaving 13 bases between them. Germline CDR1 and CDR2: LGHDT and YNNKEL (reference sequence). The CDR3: CASSQDEGPGQYF. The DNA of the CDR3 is TGTGCCAGCAGCCAAGACGAGGGGCCGGGGCAGTACTTC.

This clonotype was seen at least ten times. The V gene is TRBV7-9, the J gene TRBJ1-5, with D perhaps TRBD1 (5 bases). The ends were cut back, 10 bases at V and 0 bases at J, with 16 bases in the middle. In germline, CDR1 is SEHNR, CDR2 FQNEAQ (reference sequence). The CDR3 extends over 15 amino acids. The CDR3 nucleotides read TGTGCCATTCAACCCGACAGCGATAGCAATCAGCCCCAGCATTTT. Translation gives CAIQPDSDSNQPQHF. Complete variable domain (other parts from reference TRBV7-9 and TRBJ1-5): DTGVSQNPRHKITKRGQNVTFRCDPISEHNRLYWYRQTLGQGPEFLTYFQNEAQLEKSRLLSDRFSAERPKGSFSTLEIQRTEQGDSAMYLCAIQPDSDSNQPQHFGDGTRLSIL.

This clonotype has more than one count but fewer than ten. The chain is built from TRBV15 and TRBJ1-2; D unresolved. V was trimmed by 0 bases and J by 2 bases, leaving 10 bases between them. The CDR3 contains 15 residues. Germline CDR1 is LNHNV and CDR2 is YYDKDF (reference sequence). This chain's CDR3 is CATSRDRAENYGYTF. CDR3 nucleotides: TGTGCCACCAGCAGAGATCGCGCGGAGAACTATGGCTACACCTTC.

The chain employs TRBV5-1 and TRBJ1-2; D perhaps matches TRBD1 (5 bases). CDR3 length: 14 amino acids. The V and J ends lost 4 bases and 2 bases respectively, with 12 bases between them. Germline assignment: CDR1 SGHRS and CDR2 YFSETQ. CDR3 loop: CASSPQDKNYGYTF. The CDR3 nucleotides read TGCGCCAGCAGCCCCCAGGACAAGAACTATGGCTACACCTTC. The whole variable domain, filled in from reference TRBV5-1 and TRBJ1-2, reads KAGVTQTPRYLIKTRGQQVTLSCSPISGHRSVSWYQQTPGQGLQFLFEYFSETQRNKGNFPGRFSGRQFSNSRSEMNVSTLELGDSALYLCASSPQDKNYGYTFGSGTRLTVV.